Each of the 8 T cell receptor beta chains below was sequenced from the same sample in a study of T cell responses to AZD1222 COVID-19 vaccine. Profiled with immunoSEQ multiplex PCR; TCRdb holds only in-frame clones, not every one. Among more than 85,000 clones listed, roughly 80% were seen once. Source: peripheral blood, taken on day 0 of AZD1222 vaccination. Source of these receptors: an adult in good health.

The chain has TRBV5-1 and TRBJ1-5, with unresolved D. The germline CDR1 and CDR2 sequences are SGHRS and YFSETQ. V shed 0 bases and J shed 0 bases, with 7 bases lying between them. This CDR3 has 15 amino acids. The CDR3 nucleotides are TGCGCCAGCAGCTTGGACACGAATAGCAATCAGCCCCAGCATTTT. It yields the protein CASSLDTNSNQPQHF.

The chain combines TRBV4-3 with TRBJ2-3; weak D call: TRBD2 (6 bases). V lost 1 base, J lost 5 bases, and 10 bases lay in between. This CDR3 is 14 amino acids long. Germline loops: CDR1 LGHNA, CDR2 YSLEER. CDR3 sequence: CASSQGLSGDTQYF. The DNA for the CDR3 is TGCGCCAGCAGCCAAGGGCTTAGCGGAGATACGCAGTATTTT.

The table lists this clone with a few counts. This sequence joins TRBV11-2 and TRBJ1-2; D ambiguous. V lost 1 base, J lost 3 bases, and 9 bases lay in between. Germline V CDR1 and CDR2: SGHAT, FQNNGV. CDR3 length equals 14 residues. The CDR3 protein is CASSLVRAHYGYTF. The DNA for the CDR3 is TGTGCCAGCAGCTTAGTCCGTGCCCACTATGGCTACACCTTC.

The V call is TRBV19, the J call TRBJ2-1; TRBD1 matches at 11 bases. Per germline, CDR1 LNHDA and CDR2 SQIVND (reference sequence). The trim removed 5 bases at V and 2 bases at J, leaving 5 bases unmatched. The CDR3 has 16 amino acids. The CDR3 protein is CASSPGGQGAYNEQFF. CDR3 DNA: TGTGCCAGTAGTCCCGGGGGACAGGGGGCCTACAATGAGCAGTTCTTC.

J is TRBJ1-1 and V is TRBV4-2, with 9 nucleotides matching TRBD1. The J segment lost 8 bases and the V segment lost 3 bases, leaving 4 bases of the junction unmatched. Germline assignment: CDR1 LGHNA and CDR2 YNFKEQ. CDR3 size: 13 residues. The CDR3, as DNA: TGTGCCAGCAGCCAGGGACAGGGCTTCGAAGCTTTCTTT. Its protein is CASSQGQGFEAFF.

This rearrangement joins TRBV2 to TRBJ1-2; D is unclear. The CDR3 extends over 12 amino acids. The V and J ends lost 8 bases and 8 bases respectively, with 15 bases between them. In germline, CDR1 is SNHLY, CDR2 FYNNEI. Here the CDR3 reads CASEGGAVGYTF. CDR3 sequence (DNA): TGTGCCAGCGAGGGAGGAGCGGTGGGCTACACCTTC.

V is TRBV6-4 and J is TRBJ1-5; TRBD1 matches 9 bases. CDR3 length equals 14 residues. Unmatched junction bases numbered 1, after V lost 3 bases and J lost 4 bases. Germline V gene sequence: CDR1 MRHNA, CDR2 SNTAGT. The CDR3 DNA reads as TGTGCCAGCAGTGAAGGGACAGGGAATCAGCCCCAGCATTTT. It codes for CASSEGTGNQPQHF.

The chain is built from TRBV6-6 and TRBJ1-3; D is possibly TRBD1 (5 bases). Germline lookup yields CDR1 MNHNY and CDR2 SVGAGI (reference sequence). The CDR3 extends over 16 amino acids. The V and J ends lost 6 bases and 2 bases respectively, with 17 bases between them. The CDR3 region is CASRPGGDRPGNTIYF. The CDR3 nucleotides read TGTGCCAGCAGGCCCGGGGGAGATCGGCCTGGAAACACCATATATTTT.